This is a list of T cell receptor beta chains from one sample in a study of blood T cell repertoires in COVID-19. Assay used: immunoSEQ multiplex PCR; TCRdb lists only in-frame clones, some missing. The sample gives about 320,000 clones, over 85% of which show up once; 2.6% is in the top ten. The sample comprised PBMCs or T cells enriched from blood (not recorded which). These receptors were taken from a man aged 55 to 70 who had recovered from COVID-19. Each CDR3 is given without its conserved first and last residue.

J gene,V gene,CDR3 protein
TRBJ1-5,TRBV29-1,SVSQGSNQPQH
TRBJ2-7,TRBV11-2,ASSLGRSEQY
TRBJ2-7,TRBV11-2,ASSSLAGGPGEQY
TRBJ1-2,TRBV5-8,ASSRDREGYGYT
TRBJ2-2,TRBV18,ASSPAGTVNTGELF
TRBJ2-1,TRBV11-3,ASSPGTGFNNEQF
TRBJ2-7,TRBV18,ASSEDRGAYEQY
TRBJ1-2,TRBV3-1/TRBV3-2,ASSQGSGNYGYT
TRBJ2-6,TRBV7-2,ASSFAGPNSGANVLT
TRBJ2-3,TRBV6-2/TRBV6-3,ASSLRDFGASTDTQY
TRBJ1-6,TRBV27,ASRIDRGDNSPLH
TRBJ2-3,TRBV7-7,ASSTGQGTDTQY
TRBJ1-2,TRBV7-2,ASSPRTGGNYGYT
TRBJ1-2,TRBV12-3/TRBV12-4,ASSLNRAGGYT
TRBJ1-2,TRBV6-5,ASSYSEEYGYT
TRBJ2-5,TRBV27,ASSFSGTGSTQY